These T cell receptor beta chains were read from a single sample in a study of identical twins. MiXCR, applied by TCRdb to the 5' RACE reads, yields one record per CDR3 protein. The table lists around 1.7 million distinct CDR3 sequences, around a third of them singletons. The sample was cord blood. The source is a newborn girl in good health. Each CDR3 is given with its conserved first and last residue. A D gene is named only where the DNA matches it firmly. Expanded clones get a size class; other rows say once, few or many, or leave the size out.

CDR3 DNA: TGCGCCAGCAGCTTGAACCCCCGGCTAACAGATACGCAGTATTTT
CDR3 protein: CASSLNPRLTDTQYF
D gene: .
J gene: TRBJ2-3
clone size: few
V gene: TRBV5-1

CDR3 DNA: TGCGCCAGCAGCTTGTTAAACGGTCCCTACGAGCAGTACTTC
CDR3 protein: CASSLLNGPYEQYF
D gene: .
J gene: TRBJ2-7
clone size: .
V gene: TRBV5-1

CDR3 DNA: TGCGCCAGCAGCCCAACGGGGCCGGCCTACGAGCAGTACTTC
CDR3 protein: CASSPTGPAYEQYF
D gene: .
J gene: TRBJ2-7
clone size: .
V gene: TRBV5-1

CDR3 DNA: TGCGCCAGCAGCCCGGGCGGACCGGGGGGTGAAGCTTTCTTT
CDR3 protein: CASSPGGPGGEAFF
D gene: .
J gene: TRBJ1-1
clone size: .
V gene: TRBV5-1

CDR3 DNA: TGTGCCAGCAGCCAACCTTGGACTAGCGGCCTCACAGATACGCAGTATTTT
CDR3 protein: CASSQPWTSGLTDTQYF
D gene: TRBD2
J gene: TRBJ2-3
clone size: .
V gene: TRBV7-2

CDR3 DNA: TGCAAATACTTAGCGGGAGGAACTTACAATGAGCAGTTCTTC
CDR3 protein: CKYLAGGTYNEQFF
D gene: TRBD2
J gene: TRBJ2-1
clone size: .
V gene: TRBV20-1

CDR3 DNA: TGTGCCAGCAGTTTGGGGACCCAAGGTCATCCCCAGCATTTT
CDR3 protein: CASSLGTQGHPQHF
D gene: .
J gene: TRBJ1-5
clone size: .
V gene: TRBV28

CDR3 DNA: TGCAGTTCACAAACCGGGACCCCCTACGAGCAGTACTTC
CDR3 protein: CSSQTGTPYEQYF
D gene: .
J gene: TRBJ2-7
clone size: .
V gene: TRBV20-1

CDR3 DNA: TGCAGTGCTAGTGGCCGTGGGACTGAAGCTTTCTTT
CDR3 protein: CSASGRGTEAFF
D gene: .
J gene: TRBJ1-1
clone size: few
V gene: TRBV20-1

CDR3 DNA: TGCAGTGCTACCAGACTAGCGGGGACCTCTGAGGAGCAGTACTTC
CDR3 protein: CSATRLAGTSEEQYF
D gene: TRBD2
J gene: TRBJ2-5
clone size: .
V gene: TRBV20-1

CDR3 DNA: TGTGCCAGCAGCTTACGGGGGAGGGGGCTCGATGAGCAGTTCTTC
CDR3 protein: CASSLRGRGLDEQFF
D gene: .
J gene: TRBJ2-1
clone size: .
V gene: TRBV11-3

CDR3 DNA: TGTGCCAGCAGTGACTCCCTTCGACAGGGGGACACCGGGGAGCTGTTTTTT
CDR3 protein: CASSDSLRQGDTGELFF
D gene: TRBD1
J gene: TRBJ2-2
clone size: .
V gene: TRBV6-4

CDR3 DNA: TGCGCCAGCAGCTTGGAGGGGACAGCTAATCAGCCCCAGCATTTT
CDR3 protein: CASSLEGTANQPQHF
D gene: TRBD1
J gene: TRBJ1-5
clone size: .
V gene: TRBV5-1

CDR3 DNA: TGTGCCAGCAGTTTAAATCAGGGGTCCTATGGCTACACCTTC
CDR3 protein: CASSLNQGSYGYTF
D gene: .
J gene: TRBJ1-2
clone size: few
V gene: TRBV12-3/TRBV12-4

CDR3 DNA: TGTGCCACCAGTGATTTGCGGAGGAAGGGATCCGGGGAGCTGTTTTTT
CDR3 protein: CATSDLRRKGSGELFF
D gene: .
J gene: TRBJ2-2
clone size: few
V gene: TRBV24-1